This TCR beta chain was captured by sequencing in a study of shared clonotypes between healthy human individuals. Produced via immunoSEQ multiplex PCR; TCRdb's table is partial and in-frame only. The sample yields about 2,100,000 clones, about 93% seen once. The V end lost 2 bases, the J end lost 1 base, and 8 bases lay between the germline ends. The CDR3 spans 14 residues. The germline V gene has CDR1 MDHEN and CDR2 SYDVKM. Naive-designated CD8 cells lacked CD45RO, were positively enriched for CCR7, and omitted terminally differentiated effector memory CD45RA+ cells. The J gene is TRBJ1-1, the V gene TRBV28; D is unclear. The clonotype comes from a man between 18 and 29 years old in good health. Some clones in this sample may be carry-over from other donors' samples. Sequenced: naive CD8+ T cells from PBMCs. The CDR3 bases are TGTGCCAGCAGTTTAGCCGTTGAGAACACTGAAGCTTTCTTT. Translation: CASSLAVENTEAFF.